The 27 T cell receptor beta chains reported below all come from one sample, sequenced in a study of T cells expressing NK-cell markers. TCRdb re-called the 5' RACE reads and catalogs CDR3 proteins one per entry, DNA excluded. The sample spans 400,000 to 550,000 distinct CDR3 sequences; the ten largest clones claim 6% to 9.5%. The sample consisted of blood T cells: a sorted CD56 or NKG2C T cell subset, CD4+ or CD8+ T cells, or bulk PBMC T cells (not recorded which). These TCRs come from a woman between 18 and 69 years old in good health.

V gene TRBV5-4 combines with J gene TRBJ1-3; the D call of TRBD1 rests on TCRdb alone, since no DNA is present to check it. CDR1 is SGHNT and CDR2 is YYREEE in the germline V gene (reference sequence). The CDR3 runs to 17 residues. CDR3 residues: CASSLLTGRGLGNTIYF.

The CDR3 loop is CASSLESANYGYTF. The V call is TRBV12-3 or TRBV12-4, the J call TRBJ1-2. This CDR3 spans 14 amino acids.

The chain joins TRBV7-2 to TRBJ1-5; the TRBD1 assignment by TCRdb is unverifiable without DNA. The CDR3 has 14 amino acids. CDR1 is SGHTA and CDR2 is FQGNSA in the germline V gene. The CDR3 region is CASSFWTGDQPQHF. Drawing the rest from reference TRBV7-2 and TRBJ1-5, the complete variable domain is GAGVSQSPSNKVTEKGKDVELRCDPISGHTALYWYRQSLGQGLEFLIYFQGNSAPDKSGLPSDRFSAERTGGSVSTLTIQRTQQEDSAVYLCASSFWTGDQPQHFGDGTRLSIL.

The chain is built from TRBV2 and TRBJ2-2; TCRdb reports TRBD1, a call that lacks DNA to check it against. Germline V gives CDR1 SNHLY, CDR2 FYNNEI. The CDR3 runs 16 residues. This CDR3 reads CASSFPGQGGTGELFF.

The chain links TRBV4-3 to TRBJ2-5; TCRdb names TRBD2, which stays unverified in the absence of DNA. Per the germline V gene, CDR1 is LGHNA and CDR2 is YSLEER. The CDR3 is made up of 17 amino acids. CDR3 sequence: CASSPGAGLAGQETQYF.

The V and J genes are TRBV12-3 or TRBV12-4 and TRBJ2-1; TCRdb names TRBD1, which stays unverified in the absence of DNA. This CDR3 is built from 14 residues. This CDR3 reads CATSFPPGENEQFF.

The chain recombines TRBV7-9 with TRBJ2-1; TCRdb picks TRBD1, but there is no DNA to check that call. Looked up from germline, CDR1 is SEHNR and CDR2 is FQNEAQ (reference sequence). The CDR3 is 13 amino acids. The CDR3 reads CASSGTGVHEQFF.

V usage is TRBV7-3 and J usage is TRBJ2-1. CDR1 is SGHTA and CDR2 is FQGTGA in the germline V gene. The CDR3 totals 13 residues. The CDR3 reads CASSLIAYNEQFF.

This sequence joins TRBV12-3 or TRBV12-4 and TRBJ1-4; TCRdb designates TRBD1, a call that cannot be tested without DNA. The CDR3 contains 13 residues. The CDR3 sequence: CASSNTGLVKLFF.

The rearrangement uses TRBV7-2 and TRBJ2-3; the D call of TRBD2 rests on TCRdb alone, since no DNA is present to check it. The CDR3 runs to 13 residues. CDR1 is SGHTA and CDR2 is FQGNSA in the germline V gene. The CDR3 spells CASRRDGTDTQYF.

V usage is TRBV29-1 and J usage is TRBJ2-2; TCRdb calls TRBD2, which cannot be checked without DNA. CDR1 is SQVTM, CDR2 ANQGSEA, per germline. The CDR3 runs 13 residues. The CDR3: CSVLAGNTGELFF.

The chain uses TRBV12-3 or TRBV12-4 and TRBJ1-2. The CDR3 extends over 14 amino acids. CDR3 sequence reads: CASSLGGSGYGYTF.

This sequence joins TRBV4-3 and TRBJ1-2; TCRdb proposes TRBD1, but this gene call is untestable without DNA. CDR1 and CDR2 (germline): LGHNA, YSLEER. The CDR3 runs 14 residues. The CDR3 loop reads CASSQRTGFNGYTF.

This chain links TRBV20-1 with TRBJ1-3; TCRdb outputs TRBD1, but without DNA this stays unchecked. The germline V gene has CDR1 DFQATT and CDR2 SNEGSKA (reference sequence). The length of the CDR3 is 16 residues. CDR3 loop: CSARAGQYSSGNTIYF.

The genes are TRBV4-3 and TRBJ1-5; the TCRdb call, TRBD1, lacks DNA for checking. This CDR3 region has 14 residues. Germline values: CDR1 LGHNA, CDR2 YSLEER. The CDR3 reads CASSRQGGEQPQHF.

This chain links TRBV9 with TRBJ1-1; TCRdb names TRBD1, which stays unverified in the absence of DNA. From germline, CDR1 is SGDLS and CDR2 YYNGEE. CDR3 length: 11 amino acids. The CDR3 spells CASSGTGKAFF.

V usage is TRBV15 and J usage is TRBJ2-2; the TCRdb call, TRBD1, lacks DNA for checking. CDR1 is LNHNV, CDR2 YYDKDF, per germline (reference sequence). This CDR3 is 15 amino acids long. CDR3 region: CATSPGAPVPGELFF.

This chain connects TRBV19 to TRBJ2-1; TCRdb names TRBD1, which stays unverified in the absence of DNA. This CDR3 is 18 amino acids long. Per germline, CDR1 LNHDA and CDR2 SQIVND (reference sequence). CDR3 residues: CASTVNGLRDRAYNEQFF.

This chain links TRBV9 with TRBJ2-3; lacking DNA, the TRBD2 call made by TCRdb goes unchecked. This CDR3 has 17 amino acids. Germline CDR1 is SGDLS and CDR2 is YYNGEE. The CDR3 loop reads CASSVAIAGEGTDTQYF.

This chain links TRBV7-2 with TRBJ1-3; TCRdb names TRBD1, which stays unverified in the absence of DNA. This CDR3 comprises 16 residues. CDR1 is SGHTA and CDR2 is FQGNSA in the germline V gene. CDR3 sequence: CASSPDRTFSGNTIYF. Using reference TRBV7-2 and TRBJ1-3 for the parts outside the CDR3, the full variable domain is GAGVSQSPSNKVTEKGKDVELRCDPISGHTALYWYRQSLGQGLEFLIYFQGNSAPDKSGLPSDRFSAERTGGSVSTLTIQRTQQEDSAVYLCASSPDRTFSGNTIYFGEGSWLTVV.

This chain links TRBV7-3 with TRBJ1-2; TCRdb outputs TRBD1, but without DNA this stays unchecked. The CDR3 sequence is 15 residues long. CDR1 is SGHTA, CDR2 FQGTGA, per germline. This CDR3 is CASSRTGGAGEGYTF.

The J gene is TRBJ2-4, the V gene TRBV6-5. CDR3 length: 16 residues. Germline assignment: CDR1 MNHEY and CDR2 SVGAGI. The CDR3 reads CASSYPDASTKNIQYF.

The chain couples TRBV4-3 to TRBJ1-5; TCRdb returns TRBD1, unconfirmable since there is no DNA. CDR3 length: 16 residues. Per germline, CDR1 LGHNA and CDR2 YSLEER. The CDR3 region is CASSQDRTASGQPQHF.

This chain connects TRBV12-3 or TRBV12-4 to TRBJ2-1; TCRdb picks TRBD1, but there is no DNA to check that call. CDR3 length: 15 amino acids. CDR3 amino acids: CASRDGRFSYNEQFF.

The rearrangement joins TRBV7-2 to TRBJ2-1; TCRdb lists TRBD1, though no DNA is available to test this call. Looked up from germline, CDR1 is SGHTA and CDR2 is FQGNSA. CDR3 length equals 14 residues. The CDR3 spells CASSPDRGWAEQFF.

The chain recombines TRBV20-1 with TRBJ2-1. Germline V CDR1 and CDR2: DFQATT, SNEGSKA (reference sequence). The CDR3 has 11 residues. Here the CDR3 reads CSGSAYNEQFF.

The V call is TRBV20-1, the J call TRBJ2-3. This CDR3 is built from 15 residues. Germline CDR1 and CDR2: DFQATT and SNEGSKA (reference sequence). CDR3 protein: CSARDAATSTDTQYF.